One sample yielded the 8 T cell receptor beta chains listed below, sequenced in a study of shared clonotypes between healthy human individuals (dated by TCRdb to the early 2020s). The protocol used for the library was the immunoSEQ multiplex PCR assay. Not all clones reach the TCRdb copy of this immuneACCESS table, which keeps in-frame sequences only. Checked studies attribute under half of the gap to unresolved V genes and leave the rest unexplained. The sample table contains millions of clones; only one count was recorded for more than 90% of them. The ten most abundant clones make up 0.13% to 0.15% of the sample. Input material: naive CD4+ T cells sorted from blood. The sample's cell subset or site label is to be understood as: CD45RA+ positively selected. The origin of the receptors is a man between 18 and 29 years old in good health.

This clone appeared once. The V gene is TRBV10-1, the J gene TRBJ2-2, with D perhaps matching TRBD2 (6 bases). Between the trimmed V and J ends, which lost 6 bases and 2 bases, there was a span of 10 bases. There are 14 residues in the CDR3. The germline gives CDR1 WNHNN, CDR2 SYGVQD (reference sequence). CDR3 region: CASRSGTNTGELFF. CDR3 DNA sequence: TGCGCCAGCAGGTCCGGGACTAACACCGGGGAGCTGTTTTTT.

This clone has a handful of counts. V and J are TRBV19 and TRBJ2-1; 8 positions agree with TRBD2. Losses at the gene ends were 4 bases for V and 0 bases for J; bases not matched to a gene: 5. From germline, CDR1 is LNHDA and CDR2 SQIVND (reference sequence). The CDR3 is 16 residues long. CDR3 region: CASSTQTSGSYNEQFF. The CDR3 DNA is TGTGCCAGTAGTACTCAAACTAGCGGCTCCTACAATGAGCAGTTCTTC.

As for this clone: Other DNA sequences in the same sample also yield this CDR3. The J gene is TRBJ1-2, the V gene TRBV18; unclear D gene. CDR1 is KGHSH, CDR2 LQKENI, per germline. This CDR3 has 14 amino acids. V was pared by 3 bases and J by 1 base, with 9 bases between. The CDR3 DNA reads TGTGCCAGCTCACCTCCGGGATTTAACTATGGCTACACCTTC. Translated: CASSPPGFNYGYTF.

The V gene is TRBV5-1, the J gene TRBJ1-1; D not certain. CDR1 is SGHRS, CDR2 YFSETQ, per germline. Trimming took off 0 bases at V and 7 bases at J, with 13 bases between the two ends. This CDR3 spans 14 amino acids. CDR3 DNA sequence: TGCGCCAGCAGCTTGGACAGCCCCCTCGGTGAAGCTTTCTTT. Translation: CASSLDSPLGEAFF.

This clone was recorded only once. The V and J genes are TRBV7-9 and TRBJ2-7; the match to TRBD2 covers 14 bases. The CDR3 length is 15 residues. Trimming took 1 base from V and 11 from J; bases not matched to a gene: 7. Germline CDR1 and CDR2: SEHNR and FQNEAQ (reference sequence). The DNA of the CDR3 is TGTGCCAGCAGCTTAGGGGGACTAGCGGGAGTGGTAGAGTACTTC. This encodes CASSLGGLAGVVEYF.

This rearrangement joins TRBV7-2 to TRBJ2-1, with 8 bases aligning to TRBD2. The CDR3 runs 15 residues. Germline CDR1 reads SGHTA; CDR2 reads FQGNSA. Trimming cost V 3 bases and J 1 base; bases outside gene matches: 2. The CDR3 loop reads CASSFSGVSYNEQFF. The CDR3 DNA follows: TGTGCCAGCAGCTTTAGCGGGGTTTCCTACAATGAGCAGTTCTTC.

J is TRBJ2-2 and V is TRBV29-1; TRBD1 might be the D (6 bases). The CDR3 loop spans 12 amino acids. CDR1 and CDR2 from the germline V gene are SQVTM and ANQGSEA. V dropped 4 bases and J dropped 6 bases, with 9 bases sitting between them. The DNA of the CDR3 is TGCAGCGTTGGTCCAGGGGCCGGGGAGCTGTTTTTT. The encoded protein is CSVGPGAGELFF.

This chain joins TRBV5-6 and TRBJ1-4, with a weak D call TRBD1 (6 bases). Trimming shortened V by 2 bases and J by 0 bases, and 11 bases separated the two germline ends. Germline CDR1 and CDR2: SGHDT and YYEEEE. This CDR3 spans 16 amino acids. CDR3 region: CASSLYPGATNEKLFF. As DNA, the CDR3 is TGTGCCAGCAGCTTATACCCAGGGGCAACTAATGAAAAACTGTTTTTT.